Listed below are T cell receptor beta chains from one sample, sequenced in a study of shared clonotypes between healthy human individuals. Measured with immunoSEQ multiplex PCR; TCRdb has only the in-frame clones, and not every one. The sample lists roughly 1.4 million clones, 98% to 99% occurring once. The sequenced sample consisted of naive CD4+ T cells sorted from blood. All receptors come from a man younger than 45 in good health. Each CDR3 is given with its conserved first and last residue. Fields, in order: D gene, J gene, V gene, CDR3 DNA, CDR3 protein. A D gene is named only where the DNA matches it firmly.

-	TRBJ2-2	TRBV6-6	TGTGCCAGCAGCAAGTCGTCGAACACCGGGGAGCTGTTTTTT	CASSKSSNTGELFF
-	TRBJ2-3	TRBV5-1	TGCGCCAGCAGCCTGGATCAGGTTACAGATACGCAGTATTTT	CASSLDQVTDTQYF
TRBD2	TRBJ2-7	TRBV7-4	TGTGCCAGCAGCTTAGGTGGGACTAGCTGTTACGAGCAGTACTTC	CASSLGGTSCYEQYF
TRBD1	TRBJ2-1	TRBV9	TGTGCCAGCAGCGTAGACCCCGGGACAGGGATCCTCGATGAGCAGTTCTTC	CASSVDPGTGILDEQFF
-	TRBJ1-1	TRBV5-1	TGCGCCAGCAGCTTGGGGCCCGGCGGGAACACTGAAGCTTTCTTT	CASSLGPGGNTEAFF
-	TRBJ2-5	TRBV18	TGTGCCAGCTCACCACGGGTCTCGACAGAACAAGAGACCCAGTACTTC	CASSPRVSTEQETQYF
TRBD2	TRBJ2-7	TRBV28	TGTGCCAGCAGTTTAAACCCGCCCGGGCTAGCGGACAACTCCTACGAGCAGTACTTC	CASSLNPPGLADNSYEQYF
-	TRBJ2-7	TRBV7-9	TGTGCCAGCAGCCCCTCCCCACTCGAGCAGTACTTC	CASSPSPLEQYF
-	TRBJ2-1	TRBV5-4	TGTGCCAGCAGCTCGGAGCGGGTCTCCTACAATGAGCAGTTCTTC	CASSSERVSYNEQFF
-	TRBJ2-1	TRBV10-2	TGCGCCAGCAGATCAGGGGTCTCCTACAATGAGCAGTTCTTC	CASRSGVSYNEQFF
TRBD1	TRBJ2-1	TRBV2	TGTGCCAGCAGCCAAGGCCAGGGTAGGGACAGGGGAACCAATGAGCAGTTCTTC	CASSQGQGRDRGTNEQFF
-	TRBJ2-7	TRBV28	TGTGCCAGCAGTACCCCCTTGGTCAAAGTCCGCTCCTACGAGCAGTACTTC	CASSTPLVKVRSYEQYF